A selection of T cell receptor beta chains follows, all from one sample in a study of control samples from healthy donors and cancer patients. Sequenced by immunoSEQ multiplex PCR; TCRdb stores in-frame clones only, minus some. This sample yields 150,000 or so clones, of which roughly 93% are seen a single time; 5.5% to 7.5% belongs to the top ten. The sample comprised blood. These receptors came from a young man in good health. Each CDR3 is given without its conserved first and last residue.

j_call: TRBJ1-3; v_call: TRBV6-5; cdr3_aa: ATDRGGNTIY
j_call: TRBJ1-1; v_call: TRBV28; cdr3_aa: ASSSRGLVNTEAF
j_call: TRBJ1-3; v_call: TRBV19; cdr3_aa: ASSNLVRGSGNTIY
j_call: TRBJ1-5; v_call: TRBV24-1; cdr3_aa: AITGGLDQPQH
j_call: TRBJ1-5; v_call: TRBV5-4; cdr3_aa: ASSSQGSYQPQH
j_call: TRBJ1-1; v_call: TRBV6-5; cdr3_aa: ASRTGFGEAF
j_call: TRBJ2-7; v_call: TRBV5-1; cdr3_aa: ASSLGDSQRGEQY
j_call: TRBJ1-4; v_call: TRBV2; cdr3_aa: ATGQGVEKLF
j_call: TRBJ1-6; v_call: TRBV7-2; cdr3_aa: ASTRTGGVGYNSPLH
j_call: TRBJ2-4; v_call: TRBV7-2; cdr3_aa: ASLGRNENIQY
j_call: TRBJ2-5; v_call: TRBV5-1; cdr3_aa: ASSSGWRQETQY
j_call: TRBJ1-1; v_call: TRBV10-3; cdr3_aa: AIRGTTEAF
j_call: TRBJ2-3; v_call: TRBV18; cdr3_aa: ASSPLPTDTDTQY
j_call: TRBJ1-2; v_call: TRBV6-1; cdr3_aa: ASSEMGAGHT
j_call: TRBJ1-1; v_call: TRBV5-5; cdr3_aa: ASSLQGSNTEAF
j_call: TRBJ1-1; v_call: TRBV28; cdr3_aa: ASSLTFRNTEAF
j_call: TRBJ1-2; v_call: TRBV7-6; cdr3_aa: ASSLGTGGGYGYT
j_call: TRBJ2-1; v_call: TRBV15; cdr3_aa: ATSRVPGDRSSYNEQF
j_call: TRBJ2-2; v_call: TRBV7-9; cdr3_aa: ASSSGTSGRSNTGELF
j_call: TRBJ1-5; v_call: TRBV2; cdr3_aa: ASRQQGSNQPQH
j_call: TRBJ2-1; v_call: TRBV5-1; cdr3_aa: ASSLTSGRFNEQF
j_call: TRBJ1-1; v_call: TRBV30; cdr3_aa: AWDSGLNTEAF
j_call: TRBJ2-1; v_call: TRBV29-1; cdr3_aa: SFGGGYGQF
j_call: TRBJ2-2; v_call: TRBV9; cdr3_aa: ASSAGPRDTGELF
j_call: TRBJ2-7; v_call: TRBV5-1; cdr3_aa: ASSLDTGGYEQY
j_call: TRBJ1-2; v_call: TRBV3-1/TRBV3-2; cdr3_aa: ASSQSHGYT
j_call: TRBJ1-5; v_call: TRBV2; cdr3_aa: ASNPGGYQPQH
j_call: TRBJ1-3; v_call: TRBV2; cdr3_aa: ASRWFSGNTIY
j_call: TRBJ1-2; v_call: TRBV28; cdr3_aa: ASSVRGQGYGYT
j_call: TRBJ1-2; v_call: TRBV2; cdr3_aa: ASSDYRGNHGYT
j_call: TRBJ1-5; v_call: TRBV5-5; cdr3_aa: ASSLEDRVNQPQH
j_call: TRBJ2-7; v_call: TRBV5-8; cdr3_aa: ASRNQREGSYEQY
j_call: TRBJ2-1; v_call: TRBV19; cdr3_aa: ASRTLAGAGNEQF
j_call: TRBJ1-2; v_call: TRBV6-6; cdr3_aa: ASSLRETGYGYT
j_call: TRBJ2-1; v_call: TRBV6-6; cdr3_aa: ASSKTGTSGINEQF
j_call: TRBJ2-1; v_call: TRBV9; cdr3_aa: ASSSLRSYNEQF
j_call: TRBJ1-2; v_call: TRBV19; cdr3_aa: ASSIPGRLYGYT
j_call: TRBJ1-1; v_call: TRBV6-1; cdr3_aa: ASSEVQGSTEAF
j_call: TRBJ1-1; v_call: TRBV12-3/TRBV12-4; cdr3_aa: ASSPLMNTEAF
j_call: TRBJ1-6; v_call: TRBV24-1; cdr3_aa: ATSATGPGRNSPLH
j_call: TRBJ2-5; v_call: TRBV7-2; cdr3_aa: ASSLTAASGFGETQY